This TCR beta chain came from a study of human T cells and chemical hapten exposure. General study points: Among TCRs, those above 1 in 1000 frequency were unaffected by DPC sensitization.

In this sample, this clonotype turned up a few times. Its matching antigen is unknown. Library preparation tagged each individual cDNA molecule with a unique molecular identifier. TCRdb recomputed calls from the RACE reads with MiXCR, one row per CDR3 protein. The top ten clones hold 2.5% of a sample with 190,000 or so distinct CDR3 sequences, more than 20% of them seen once. Trimming cost V 0 bases and J 5 bases, with 17 bases left between them. Germline V gene data show CDR1 as LGHNA and CDR2 as YNFKEQ. CDR3 length: 16 residues. The time point: patch test 3, about 24 weeks after DPC sensitization. Treatment: therapeutic diphenylcyclopropenone sensitization with weekly scalp DPC.

Sequenced here: whole blood, sampled in connection with sensitization to the hapten diphenylcyclopropenone (DPC). This clonotype was obtained from a middle-aged woman with alopecia areata. Some clones in this sample may be carry-over from other donors' samples. The V gene is TRBV4-2, the J gene TRBJ2-7; D perhaps matches TRBD2 (6 bases). The CDR3 DNA follows: TGTGCCAGCAGCCAAGAGTCGGGAGTAGGAGTCAACGAGCAGTACTTC. Its protein product is CASSQESGVGVNEQYF.